This is a list of T cell receptor beta chains from one sample in a study of blood T cell repertoires in COVID-19. The data were produced by immunoSEQ multiplex PCR, yet TCRdb's version contains in-frame clones alone and is incomplete. The table has 150,000 to 200,000 clones, around nine tenths seen once; the top ten hold about 5%. The material sequenced was peripheral blood. These receptors came from a human donor in a cohort sampled during active COVID-19. CDR3s include the opening cysteine and the closing phenylalanine or tryptophan. The D gene is left open where the match is weak. Not every row has a clone size; where given, it reads once, few, many or a size class.

v_call	j_call	d_call	clone_size	cdr3_nt	cdr3_aa
TRBV19	TRBJ1-2	-	-	TGTGCCAGTAGTAGTCCAGGGCGCTATCTCTATGGCTACACCTTC	CASSSPGRYLYGYTF
TRBV9	TRBJ2-5	-	many	TGTGCCAGCAGCCCCCCCCAGGGAGAGACCCAGTACTTC	CASSPPQGETQYF
TRBV9	TRBJ2-7	-	-	TGTGCCAGCAGCCTCCGCGGGGCTAGCTACGAGCAGTACTTC	CASSLRGASYEQYF
TRBV27	TRBJ1-4	TRBD1	-	TGTGCCAGCAGTTTAGGGGACAGGGGGTCCCTCGAAAAACTGTTTTTT	CASSLGDRGSLEKLFF
TRBV5-4	TRBJ2-7	TRBD2	-	TGTGCCAGCAACGATGGACTAGCGGGCGAGCAGTACTTC	CASNDGLAGEQYF
TRBV2	TRBJ2-7	-	-	TGTGCCAGCAGTATAGGGGACTTCACCTACGAGCAGTACTTC	CASSIGDFTYEQYF
TRBV2	TRBJ2-7	-	-	TGTGCCAGCAGTGGATCGGGAGCAAGGTACGAGCAGTACTTC	CASSGSGARYEQYF
TRBV9	TRBJ1-4	-	-	TGTGCCAGCAGCCGAGGGGACTCACAAGAAAAACTGTTTTTT	CASSRGDSQEKLFF
TRBV9	TRBJ2-3	TRBD2	-	TGTGCCAGCAGCGAGGACCCTCCGGGACTACTCACAGATACGCAGTATTTT	CASSEDPPGLLTDTQYF
TRBV5-1	TRBJ1-5	TRBD1	-	TGCGCCAGCAGCTTGGAAGGGACAGGGATTCAGCCCCAGCATTTT	CASSLEGTGIQPQHF
TRBV6-2/TRBV6-3	TRBJ1-1	-	-	TGTGCCAGCAGTTACTCGATATCGGGACTTCGCTTCATGAACACTGAAGCTTTCTTT	CASSYSISGLRFMNTEAFF
TRBV6-2/TRBV6-3	TRBJ2-7	TRBD1	-	TGTGCCAGCGGCCCCACCCTGGACAGGACTCTGGGGCAGTACTTC	CASGPTLDRTLGQYF
TRBV19	TRBJ2-2	TRBD2	-	TGTGCCAGTAGTATCTCGCCGGGGCTAGCGGTGATCACCGGGGAGCTGTTTTTT	CASSISPGLAVITGELFF
TRBV2	TRBJ2-2	-	-	TGTGCCAGCAGTGAAGTTCCCAGAACCGGGGAGCTGTTTTTT	CASSEVPRTGELFF
TRBV18	TRBJ2-7	-	-	TGTGCCAGCTCACCAGGGAGGTCCTACGAGCAGTACTTC	CASSPGRSYEQYF
TRBV15	TRBJ2-1	-	-	TGTGCCACCAGCAGAGGTTGGAGGGTACAGGATTACAATGAGCAGTTCTTC	CATSRGWRVQDYNEQFF
TRBV19	TRBJ1-1	-	-	TGTGCCACCCGCAGCAGGCCTCATGAAGCTTTCTTT	CATRSRPHEAFF
TRBV2	TRBJ2-3	-	-	TGTGCCAGCAAGGAGGGGGATACGCAGTATTTT	CASKEGDTQYF
TRBV4-1	TRBJ1-5	-	once	TGCGCCACCGCGACAGAGTATAGCAATCAGCCCCAGCATTTT	CATATEYSNQPQHF
TRBV6-6	TRBJ1-4	TRBD1	-	TGTGCCAGCAGGATACAGGGGGCGGACGAAAAACTGTTTTTT	CASRIQGADEKLFF
TRBV5-6	TRBJ1-1	TRBD1	-	TGTGCCAGCAGCTTGGAAACGACAGGGGGACCTGAAGCTTTCTTT	CASSLETTGGPEAFF
TRBV4-3	TRBJ1-6	-	-	TGCGCCAGCAGCCAAGGGAGGGGTGTTAATTCACCCCTCCACTTT	CASSQGRGVNSPLHF
TRBV9	TRBJ2-1	TRBD2	-	TGTGCCAGCAGCGGTGAGCGGGGGGTCTACAATGAGCAGTTCTTC	CASSGERGVYNEQFF
TRBV4-3	TRBJ1-2	-	-	TGCGCCAGCAGCCAAGATTTGCAGGCTAACTATGGCTACACCTTC	CASSQDLQANYGYTF
TRBV4-3	TRBJ1-2	TRBD1	-	TGCGCCAGCAGCCAGCTGGGACAGGGGGCCTCTAACTATGGCTACACCTTC	CASSQLGQGASNYGYTF
TRBV21-1	TRBJ2-4	-	-	TGTGCCAGCAGCCCAAGGGGGACTAGCGGGAGTTTGGGGAACATTCAGTACTTC	CASSPRGTSGSLGNIQYF
TRBV6-5	TRBJ1-6	-	-	TGTGCCAGCACCCTTGGGGGGAATTCACCCCTCCACTTT	CASTLGGNSPLHF
TRBV21-1	TRBJ2-7	-	-	TGTGCCACCGGGAGGGGACTAGCGGGAGCCTTAGACTCCTACGAGCAGTACTTC	CATGRGLAGALDSYEQYF
TRBV3-1/TRBV3-2	TRBJ2-2	-	once	TGTGCCAGCAGCCAAGCCCTCCGGGCCGGGGAGCTGTTTTTT	CASSQALRAGELFF
TRBV6-2/TRBV6-3	TRBJ1-5	-	-	TGTGCCAGCAGTTACTCGGGGGCCCTTAGCAATCAGCCCCAGCATTTT	CASSYSGALSNQPQHF
TRBV9	TRBJ2-7	TRBD2	-	TGTGCCAGCAGCGTAGAACCGGGGGGGTTCGAGCAGTACTTC	CASSVEPGGFEQYF
TRBV5-4	TRBJ2-5	TRBD1	once	TGTGCCAGCAGCTCAGGACAGGGGGCAAGGGAGACCCAGTACTTC	CASSSGQGARETQYF
TRBV10-3	TRBJ2-5	TRBD2	few	TGTGCCATCAGTGAGTCGAGACTAGCGGGGGATGAGACCCAGTACTTC	CAISESRLAGDETQYF
TRBV7-3	TRBJ2-3	-	once	TGTGCCAGCAGCTTAGGTACGGGGGGCCCCACAGATACGCAGTATTTT	CASSLGTGGPTDTQYF
TRBV18	TRBJ1-1	TRBD1	-	TGTGCCAGCTCCCAGGGGGTGAACACTGAAGCTTTCTTT	CASSQGVNTEAFF